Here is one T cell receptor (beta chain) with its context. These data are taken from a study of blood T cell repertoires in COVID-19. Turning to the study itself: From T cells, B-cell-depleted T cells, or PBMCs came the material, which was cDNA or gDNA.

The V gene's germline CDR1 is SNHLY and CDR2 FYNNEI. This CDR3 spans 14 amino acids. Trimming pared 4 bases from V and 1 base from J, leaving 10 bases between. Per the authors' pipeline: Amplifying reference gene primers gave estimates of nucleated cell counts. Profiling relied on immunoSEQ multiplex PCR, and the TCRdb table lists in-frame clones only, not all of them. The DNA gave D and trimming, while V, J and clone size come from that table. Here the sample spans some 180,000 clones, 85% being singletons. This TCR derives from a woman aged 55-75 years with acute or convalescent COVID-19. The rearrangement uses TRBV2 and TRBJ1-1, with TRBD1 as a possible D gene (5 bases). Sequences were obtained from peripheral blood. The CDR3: CASSGRVENTEAFF. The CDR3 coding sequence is TGTGCCAGCAGTGGCAGGGTGGAGAACACTGAAGCTTTCTTT.